Below, 26 T cell receptor beta chains from the same sample are listed, as sequenced in a study of shared clonotypes between healthy human individuals (dated by TCRdb to the early 2020s). Libraries came from the immunoSEQ multiplex PCR assay. The immuneACCESS repertoire file appears here via TCRdb, limited to in-frame rearrangements. These files lack a portion of the clones; in checked studies, under half of the deficit traces to unresolved V genes, and the cause of the others is not known. For this sample the table gives some 2,500,000 clones, of which roughly 90% were detected only once. The top ten constitute around 0.4% of the sample. The material sequenced was naive CD4+ T cells from PBMCs. The cell subset or site tag for this specimen amounts to: CD45RA+ positively selected. These receptors came from a man aged 18 to 30 in good health. Some clones in this sample may be carry-over from other donors' samples.

The chain links TRBV6-5 to TRBJ2-7, with TRBD1 identical over 7 bases. The J segment lost 3 bases and the V segment lost 4 bases, leaving 9 bases of the junction unmatched. This CDR3 region has 15 residues. Germline CDR1 and CDR2: MNHEY and SVGAGI. The CDR3, as DNA: TGTGCCAGCAGTTCCCTAGACAGGGCCCACTACGAGCAGTACTTC. As protein: CASSSLDRAHYEQYF.

This sequence joins TRBV5-1 and TRBJ2-7; the D is unclear. The germline V gene has CDR1 SGHRS and CDR2 YFSETQ. The V end was cut by 4 bases, the J end by 8 bases, with 10 bases between. The CDR3 sequence is 11 residues long. The CDR3 sequence is CASSQADKQYF. Written as DNA, the CDR3 is TGCGCCAGCAGCCAGGCTGACAAGCAGTACTTC.

This CDR3 reads CASSQREGSYNEQFF. DNA of the CDR3: TGTGCCAGCAGTCAGCGGGAGGGGTCCTACAATGAGCAGTTCTTC. V and J are TRBV6-5 and TRBJ2-1; TRBD2 matches 10 bases. From germline, CDR1 is MNHEY and CDR2 SVGAGI. The CDR3 covers 15 residues. After removal of 5 bases from V and 1 base from J, the junction contained 2 bases not matched to a gene.

The chain recombines TRBV5-6 with TRBJ1-6, with D perhaps matching TRBD1 (5 bases). The CDR3 sequence is 15 residues long. Germline V CDR1 and CDR2: SGHDT, YYEEEE. V was shortened by 2 bases and J by 5 bases, with 11 bases between the two germline ends. CDR3 DNA: TGTGCCAGCAGCTTAAGACAGAATAATAATTCACCCCTCCACTTT. Protein sequence: CASSLRQNNNSPLHF.

The chain recombines TRBV19 with TRBJ2-5; 7 nucleotides agree with TRBD1. Germline CDR1 LNHDA, CDR2 SQIVND (reference sequence). The CDR3 has 15 amino acids. J gave up 4 bases and V 5 bases, and 10 bases lay outside the gene matches. As DNA, the CDR3 is TGTGCCAGTAGTCCCGGACAGGTATTTACAGAGACCCAGTACTTC. This sequence encodes CASSPGQVFTETQYF.

The CDR3 spells CASSEYLPQTTGNYGYTF. In nucleotides, the CDR3 is TGTGCCAGCAGTGAGTATTTGCCACAGACGACAGGGAACTATGGCTACACCTTC. The chain recombines TRBV6-1 with TRBJ1-2; TRBD1 matches at 7 bases. Germline trimming cut 3 bases from V and 2 bases from J; bases unmatched to any gene: 15. Germline loops: CDR1 MNHNS, CDR2 SASEGT. The CDR3 totals 18 residues.

CDR3 loop: CATESGTGAVRQFF. As DNA, the CDR3 is TGTGCCACCGAATCCGGGACAGGGGCCGTGAGGCAGTTCTTC. V is TRBV6-1 and J is TRBJ2-1, with TRBD1 identical over 10 bases. The V gene end was trimmed by 10 bases and the J gene end by 12 bases; junction bases not matched to a gene: 15. Germline-derived CDR1 and CDR2 are MNHNS and SASEGT. The CDR3 spans 14 residues.

This chain links TRBV5-1 with TRBJ2-5; 8 nucleotides match TRBD1. The trim removed 10 bases at V and 1 base at J, leaving 9 bases unmatched. The CDR3 sequence is 14 residues long. The germline gives CDR1 SGHRS, CDR2 YFSETQ. CDR3 in DNA: TGCGCCTCCTCAGCGCAGGGGGCCCAAGAGACCCAGTACTTC. Translating gives CASSAQGAQETQYF.

The V call is TRBV5-1, the J call TRBJ2-1, with D possibly called TRBD1 or TRBD2 (5 bases each). The V gene lost 0 bases and the J gene lost 10 bases, with 20 bases spanning the gap. In germline, CDR1 is SGHRS, CDR2 YFSETQ. There are 16 residues in the CDR3. The CDR3, as DNA: TGCGCCAGCAGCTTGGGTATCGTGGGGGAAGCAGGCGAGCAGTTCTTC. It translates to CASSLGIVGEAGEQFF.

The V gene is TRBV5-1, the J gene TRBJ2-3, with D unresolved. The CDR3 sequence is 16 residues long. Trimming left V 5 bases short and J 2 bases short, with 18 bases between. CDR1 and CDR2 (germline): SGHRS, YFSETQ. CDR3 protein: CASRGLAADTTDTQYF. CDR3 DNA sequence: TGCGCCAGCAGGGGGTTGGCGGCCGACACCACAGATACGCAGTATTTT.

The chain couples TRBV28 to TRBJ2-7; possibly TRBD2 for D (6 bases). CDR1 and CDR2 (germline): MDHEN, SYDVKM. V lost 1 base and J lost 6, with 16 bases in between. The CDR3 runs 15 residues. CDR3 sequence (DNA): TGTGCCAGCAGTTTATACGGGGGACCAAGCACCGAGCAGTACTTC. Translating it yields CASSLYGGPSTEQYF.

The gene calls are TRBV18 and TRBJ2-7, with TRBD2 matching over 8 bases. This CDR3 comprises 16 residues. The V gene's germline CDR1 is KGHSH and CDR2 LQKENI. Losses at the gene ends were 3 bases for V and 1 base for J; bases not matched to a gene: 8. The CDR3 is CASSPFGASGSYEQYF. CDR3 nucleotides: TGTGCCAGCTCACCGTTCGGCGCTAGCGGGTCCTACGAGCAGTACTTC.

The rearrangement links TRBV19 to TRBJ1-3; TRBD1 matches 10 bases. The CDR3 is made up of 17 amino acids. The V segment lost 4 bases and the J segment 4 bases; nucleotides outside the gene matches: 10. Germline CDR1 reads LNHDA; CDR2 reads SQIVND (reference sequence). The CDR3 region is CASSTSPGQGSGNTIYF. DNA for the CDR3: TGTGCCAGTAGTACTTCTCCGGGACAGGGGTCCGGAAACACCATATATTTT.

The sample holds one count of this clone. V usage is TRBV29-1 and J usage is TRBJ2-5, with D possibly TRBD2 on 5 matching bases. The CDR3 sequence is 14 residues long. CDR1 is SQVTM, CDR2 ANQGSEA, per germline. Deletions cut 6 bases from V and 1 base from J, with 15 bases between. The DNA of the CDR3 is TGCAGCGTCGGGGTGGGCGGAGTCCAAGAGACCCAGTACTTC. Translated: CSVGVGGVQETQYF.

V is TRBV5-1 and J is TRBJ1-5; 12 nucleotides match TRBD1. This CDR3 region has 16 residues. V dropped 4 bases and J dropped 5; count of bases not matched to a gene: 7. Germline V gene data show CDR1 as SGHRS and CDR2 as YFSETQ. Here the CDR3 reads CASSPGGQGAHQPQHF. Written as DNA, the CDR3 is TGCGCCAGCAGCCCTGGGGGACAGGGGGCACATCAGCCCCAGCATTTT.

The V gene is TRBV6-5, the J gene TRBJ2-7, with 7 positions matching TRBD1. The CDR3 runs to 14 residues. Germline-derived CDR1 and CDR2 are MNHEY and SVGAGI. Trimming cost V 5 bases and J 9 bases; bases outside gene matches: 13. CDR3 nucleotide sequence: TGTGCCAGCAGTCCGACAGGGTCTTCTTTTGCGCAGTACTTC. Protein product: CASSPTGSSFAQYF.

The V gene is TRBV5-1, the J gene TRBJ2-3, with TRBD2 matching over 7 bases. The CDR3 totals 13 residues. Germline V gives CDR1 SGHRS, CDR2 YFSETQ. Trimming at V came to 8 bases and at J to 2 bases, leaving 5 bases not matched to a gene. CDR3 loop: CASQGTTTDTQYF. CDR3 in DNA: TGCGCCAGTCAAGGGACTACCACAGATACGCAGTATTTT.

The CDR3, as DNA: TGCGCCAGCAGCCGAGGGGACACCGACTACAATGAGCAGTTCTTC. It encodes CASSRGDTDYNEQFF. The chain combines TRBV5-1 with TRBJ2-1; TRBD1 might be the D (6 bases). Per germline, CDR1 SGHRS and CDR2 YFSETQ. Trimming stripped 4 bases from V and 3 bases from J, with 14 bases between. This CDR3 has 15 residues.

The CDR3 nucleotides read TGTGCCAGCAGCTCGTATTTTTACAAACGGGGCACCGGGGAGCTGTTTTTT. Translating gives CASSSYFYKRGTGELFF. This chain joins TRBV11-2 and TRBJ2-2; TRBD2 might be the D (5 bases). Germline V gives CDR1 SGHAT, CDR2 FQNNGV. CDR3 length equals 17 residues. V gave up 4 bases and J gave up 4 bases, with 19 bases separating them. Based on the CDR3 plus reference TRBV11-2 and TRBJ2-2, the full variable domain is EAGVAQSPRYKIIEKRQSVAFWCNPISGHATLYWYQQILGQGPKLLIQFQNNGVVDDSQLPKDRFSAERLKGVDSTLKIQPAKLEDSAVYLCASSSYFYKRGTGELFFGEGSRLTVL.

The chain carries TRBV11-2 and TRBJ1-1; D ambiguous. Trimming removed 1 base at V and 0 bases at J, with 9 bases between. The CDR3 contains 15 residues. Germline values: CDR1 SGHAT, CDR2 FQNNGV. CDR3 loop: CASSLVGPMNTEAFF. In nucleotides, the CDR3 is TGTGCCAGCAGCTTAGTAGGCCCCATGAACACTGAAGCTTTCTTT.

This chain connects TRBV5-6 to TRBJ2-5; no clear D gene. Germline CDR1 and CDR2: SGHDT and YYEEEE. The CDR3 is 12 amino acids. Between the trimmed V and J ends, which lost 4 bases and 1 base, there was a span of 5 bases. The CDR3 bases are TGTGCCAGCAGCGTCATCCAAGAGACCCAGTACTTC. Residues: CASSVIQETQYF.

This rearrangement joins TRBV11-2 to TRBJ2-3, with 7 positions matching TRBD2. Germline trimming cut 5 bases from V and 8 bases from J; bases unmatched to any gene: 19. CDR1 is SGHAT and CDR2 is FQNNGV in the germline V gene. The CDR3 has 17 amino acids. CDR3 nucleotides: TGTGCCAGCAGCCGAACGACTAGCCCACTGAATTCCGTTACGCAGTATTTT. Translated: CASSRTTSPLNSVTQYF.

The J gene is TRBJ2-7, the V gene TRBV7-9; the D is unclear. Germline lookup yields CDR1 SEHNR and CDR2 FQNEAQ (reference sequence). The CDR3 totals 12 residues. V shed 5 bases and J shed 3 bases, with 8 bases lying between them. The CDR3 sequence is CASSPHDYEQYF. The CDR3 region has the DNA TGTGCCAGCAGCCCTCATGACTACGAGCAGTACTTC.

The chain links TRBV5-4 to TRBJ2-7; 9 bases are a match to TRBD1. CDR1 and CDR2 from the germline V gene are SGHNT and YYREEE (reference sequence). The CDR3 covers 13 residues. V was pared by 6 bases and J by 3 bases, with 4 bases of the junction left unmatched. CDR3 amino acids: CASKPTGGYEQYF. In DNA, the CDR3 is TGTGCCAGCAAACCGACAGGGGGCTACGAGCAGTACTTC.

The gene calls are TRBV28 and TRBJ2-1, with 9 bases lining up with TRBD1. The length of the CDR3 is 16 residues. Trimming took 3 bases from V and 4 from J; bases not matched to a gene: 7. The germline CDR1 and CDR2 sequences are MDHEN and SYDVKM. The CDR3 region has the DNA TGTGCCAGCAGTTTGCCGGGACAGGGTAAATACAATGAGCAGTTCTTC. Translation: CASSLPGQGKYNEQFF.

With respect to this clone: Other DNA sequences within the sample encode an identical CDR3. V gene TRBV4-1 combines with J gene TRBJ1-5, with TRBD1 identical over 7 bases. Germline CDR1 and CDR2: MGHRA and YSYEKL. The CDR3 is 15 amino acids. V shed 0 bases, J shed 1 base, and the junction held 0 bases outside the gene matches. CDR3 sequence (DNA): TGCGCCAGCAGCCAAGACAGGGGGAGCAATCAGCCCCAGCATTTT. Residues: CASSQDRGSNQPQHF.